This entry lists 30 T cell receptor beta chains sequenced from one sample in a study of T cells in Graves' hyperthyroidism and ophthalmopathy (dated by TCRdb to the late 2010s). The library came from multiplex PCR. The sequencing machine was an Illumina HiSeq 2000. TCR beta CDR3 regions were amplified from RNA transcripts. The TCR CDR3 was subjected to a first round of RT-PCR using the HTBI primer set and the Qiagen OneStep RT-PCR kit. Using fastp trimming at Q25 and MiXCR clonotype assembly, TCRdb reanalyzed the public sequencing data and kept in-frame beta chains. Each record represents a unique CDR3 protein, reported with the most common genes and DNA among its rows. For this sample there are 50,000 to 60,000 distinct CDR3 sequences; roughly 49% appear just once. Clones ranked in the top ten supply 9.5% to 15% of the sample. Material: blood. All receptors come from a woman aged 25 to 39 with Graves' ophthalmopathy.

By share, this clonotype ranks as medium-sized (0.01 to 0.1%). The CDR3 region has the DNA TGTGCCACCAGCACAAACCACCATGGGCGCGGTTACGAGCAGTACTTC. Protein: CATSTNHHGRGYEQYF. This chain links TRBV15 with TRBJ2-7; D remains ambiguous. V was cut by 4 bases and J by 4 bases, with 20 bases left in between. This CDR3 comprises 16 residues. CDR1 LNHNV and CDR2 YYDKDF come from the germline V gene (reference sequence).

This clonotype appeared a few times. This chain links TRBV4-2 with TRBJ2-3; 11 bases are a match to TRBD2. The germline CDR1 and CDR2 sequences are LGHNA and YNFKEQ. The CDR3 is 18 amino acids. J gave up 4 bases and V 3 bases, and 12 bases lay outside the gene matches. The CDR3 protein is CASSHSQISGRVADTQYF. The CDR3 DNA is TGTGCCAGCAGCCACTCACAGATTAGCGGGAGGGTAGCAGATACGCAGTATTTT.

Of note for this clonotype: The junction and the germline gene differ at one end; a read error may be behind it. The chain employs TRBV28 and TRBJ2-7, with 10 bases aligning to TRBD1. Germline V gene sequence: CDR1 MDHEN, CDR2 SYDVKM. The CDR3 runs to 14 residues. CDR3: CASSTTGGVDEQYF. The CDR3, as DNA: TGCGCCAGCAGCACGACAGGGGGCGTCGACGAGCAGTACTTC. Drawing the rest from reference TRBV28 and TRBJ2-7, the complete variable domain is DVKVTQSSRYLVKRTGEKVFLECVQDMDHENMFWYRQDPGLGLRLIYFSYDVKMKEKGDIPEGYSVSREKKERFSLILESASTNQTSMYLCASSTTGGVDEQYFGPGTRLTVT.

In this sample, this clonotype turned up many times. This rearrangement joins TRBV6-1 to TRBJ2-7; 7 nucleotides agree with TRBD1. Trimming took 5 bases from V and 2 from J; bases not matched to a gene: 3. Looked up from germline, CDR1 is MNHNS and CDR2 is SASEGT. This CDR3 region has 13 residues. In DNA form, the CDR3 reads TGTGCCAGCAGTTGGGACAGAGCCTACGAGCAGTACTTC. This translates into CASSWDRAYEQYF.

This clonotype was detected ten times or more. V usage is TRBV2 and J usage is TRBJ1-2, with a tentative D call TRBD1 (6 bases). Germline CDR1 is SNHLY and CDR2 is FYNNEI. V was trimmed by 4 bases and J by 3 bases, leaving 12 bases between them. The CDR3 sequence is 14 residues long. The CDR3 DNA follows: TGTGCCAGCAGTGTCACAACAGGGTACTATGGCTACACCTTC. This gives the protein CASSVTTGYYGYTF.

This clonotype was recorded a few times. This chain joins TRBV18 and TRBJ2-7; 10 bases agree with TRBD2. The CDR3 covers 15 residues. The trim removed 6 bases at V and 2 bases at J, leaving 7 bases unmatched. Germline CDR1 and CDR2: KGHSH and LQKENI. CDR3 sequence (DNA): TGTGCCAGCTCCCCTCCTAGCGGGAGAACCTACGAGCAGTACTTC. It specifies CASSPPSGRTYEQYF. The full variable domain, its missing parts supplied by reference TRBV18 and TRBJ2-7, is NAGVMQNPRHLVRRRGQEARLRCSPMKGHSHVYWYRQLPEEGLKFMVYLQKENIIDESGMPKERFSAEFPKEGPSILRIQQVVRGDSAAYFCASSPPSGRTYEQYFGPGTRLTVT.

This chain uses TRBV14 with TRBJ2-3, with D unresolved. Germline V gene data show CDR1 as SGHDN and CDR2 as FVKESK. This CDR3 has 14 residues. Deletions cut 2 bases from V and 4 bases from J, with 10 bases between. CDR3 sequence: CASSQFARADTQYF. CDR3 bases: TGTGCCAGCAGCCAATTTGCACGCGCAGATACGCAGTATTTT. The variable domain in full, with the rest retrieved from reference TRBV14 and TRBJ2-3, is EAGVTQFPSHSVIEKGQTVTLRCDPISGHDNLYWYRRVMGKEIKFLLHFVKESKQDESGMPNNRFLAERTGGTYSTLKVQPAELEDSGVYFCASSQFARADTQYFGPGTRLTVL.

This clonotype was detected ten times or more. The genes are TRBV7-9 and TRBJ2-5, with 9 bases aligning to TRBD2. Germline CDR1 and CDR2: SEHNR and FQNEAQ (reference sequence). The CDR3 is 14 residues long. V shed 5 bases, J shed 5 bases, and the junction held 6 bases outside the gene matches. The CDR3 DNA sequence: TGTGCCAGCAGCAACTATGCGGGAGGGGAGACCCAGTACTTC. Translated, it gives CASSNYAGGETQYF.

The CDR3 sequence: CAREASGMGNEQFF. For the CDR3, the DNA is TGTGCTAGAGAGGCTAGCGGGATGGGTAATGAGCAGTTCTTC. V usage is TRBV7-7 and J usage is TRBJ2-1; 9 positions match TRBD2. From germline, CDR1 is SSHAT and CDR2 FNYEAQ (reference sequence). The CDR3 has 14 amino acids.

The CDR3 DNA reads as TGTGCCAGCAAGGGACTAGCGGGAGCGGCCGAGCAGTACTTC. Amino acids: CASKGLAGAAEQYF. The gene calls are TRBV2 and TRBJ2-7; 14 nucleotides match TRBD2. The CDR3 consists of 14 residues. Trimming cost V 7 bases and J 6 bases; bases outside gene matches: 5. The germline V gene has CDR1 SNHLY and CDR2 FYNNEI. Based on the CDR3 plus reference TRBV2 and TRBJ2-7, the full variable domain is EPEVTQTPSHQVTQMGQEVILRCVPISNHLYFYWYRQILGQKVEFLVSFYNNEISEKSEIFDDQFSVERPDGSNFTLKIRSTKLEDSAMYFCASKGLAGAAEQYFGPGTRLTVT.

This clonotype was recorded many times. The chain has TRBV20-1 and TRBJ1-1; 8 bases are a match to TRBD1. The CDR3 loop spans 16 amino acids. Germline V lookup: CDR1 DFQATT, CDR2 SNEGSKA (reference sequence). The junction had 11 bases not matched to a gene; V was cut back by 5 bases and J by 0 bases. CDR3 sequence reads: CSAGTGTGSMNTEAFF. CDR3 nucleotide sequence: TGCAGTGCTGGTACCGGGACAGGCAGTATGAACACTGAAGCTTTCTTT.

The chain links TRBV7-9 to TRBJ1-4; D is perhaps TRBD1 (6 bases). Germline loops: CDR1 SEHNR, CDR2 FQNEAQ (reference sequence). V was cut by 1 base and J by 7 bases, with 19 bases left in between. The CDR3 is made up of 17 amino acids. This CDR3 is CASSLEGVGRGGEKLFF. The DNA for the CDR3 is TGTGCCAGCAGCTTAGAGGGGGTCGGGAGGGGAGGTGAAAAACTGTTTTTT.

This clonotype was counted between two and nine times. The rearrangement joins TRBV7-2 to TRBJ2-1; 10 bases are a match to TRBD2. V dropped 6 bases and J dropped 2; count of bases not matched to a gene: 10. Per germline, CDR1 SGHTA and CDR2 FQGNSA. The CDR3 totals 17 residues. The CDR3 region has the DNA TGTGCCAGCAGAGTTCCTAGCGGGGGTATGACCTACAATGAGCAGTTCTTC. Translated: CASRVPSGGMTYNEQFF.

The V and J genes are TRBV5-1 and TRBJ2-1; no reliable D call. Germline V gene sequence: CDR1 SGHRS, CDR2 YFSETQ. The V end lost 3 bases, the J end lost 9 bases, and 16 bases lay between the germline ends. CDR3 length: 14 amino acids. As DNA, the CDR3 is TGCGCCAGCAGCTCGTCGACGCTAGTGACTGAGCAGTTCTTC. It is translated as CASSSSTLVTEQFF.

J is TRBJ1-2 and V is TRBV7-2; TRBD1 matches 9 bases. V lost 4 bases, J lost 6 bases, and 12 bases stayed unmatched. Per the germline V gene, CDR1 is SGHTA and CDR2 is FQGNSA. The CDR3 sequence is 16 residues long. This chain's CDR3 is CASSWQGQGRADGYTF. CDR3 coding DNA: TGTGCCAGCAGCTGGCAGGGACAGGGACGTGCGGATGGCTACACCTTC.

This clonotype was observed many times. This chain joins TRBV10-3 and TRBJ1-1; D unclear. Germline-derived CDR1 and CDR2 are ENHRY and SYGVKD. Trimming pared 6 bases from V and 3 bases from J, leaving 14 bases between. This CDR3 is built from 14 residues. Written as DNA, the CDR3 is TGTGCCATCAGCATCCGCCGGGAGGACACTGAAGCTTTCTTT. As protein: CAISIRREDTEAFF.

This rearrangement joins TRBV19 to TRBJ2-2; weak D call: TRBD2 (5 bases). The CDR3 consists of 15 residues. The germline CDR1 and CDR2 sequences are LNHDA and SQIVND (reference sequence). The V end was cut by 3 bases, the J end by 4 bases, with 12 bases between. CDR3 region: CASSISLALTGELFF. The DNA of the CDR3 is TGTGCCAGTAGTATCAGCCTAGCCCTCACCGGGGAGCTGTTTTTT.

This clonotype was detected only once. The rearrangement joins TRBV6-6 to TRBJ2-3; 7 nucleotides align to TRBD2. Per the germline V gene, CDR1 is MNHNY and CDR2 is SVGAGI (reference sequence). The CDR3 loop spans 15 amino acids. The trim removed 2 bases at V and 4 bases at J, leaving 6 bases unmatched. The CDR3 DNA follows: TGTGCCAGCAGTTACCCAGCGGGACTATCAGATACGCAGTATTTT. Translated: CASSYPAGLSDTQYF.

The chain recombines TRBV2 with TRBJ1-1; a weak D match, TRBD1 (6 bases). The germline CDR1 and CDR2 sequences are SNHLY and FYNNEI. This CDR3 contains 13 residues. V lost 6 bases and J lost 0, with 8 bases in between. CDR3 loop: CASRGQLNTEAFF. The CDR3 DNA follows: TGTGCCAGCAGAGGACAGTTGAACACTGAAGCTTTCTTT.

In this sample, this clonotype turned up many times. V usage is TRBV19 and J usage is TRBJ1-3, with D hard to call. The CDR3 sequence is 13 residues long. Germline lookup yields CDR1 LNHDA and CDR2 SQIVND (reference sequence). Trimming took 6 bases from V and 0 from J, leaving 6 bases between them. The CDR3 DNA sequence: TGTGCCAGTAGACACAGCTCTGGAAACACCATATATTTT. Protein product: CASRHSSGNTIYF.

The chain carries TRBV15 and TRBJ2-7; 11 positions match TRBD1. Trimming removed 3 bases from V and 2 bases from J; junction bases left unmatched: 6. The CDR3 is made up of 16 amino acids. The germline V gene has CDR1 LNHNV and CDR2 YYDKDF (reference sequence). CDR3 in DNA: TGTGCCACCAGCAGTGCGGGACAGGGGGGCACCTACGAGCAGTACTTC. Protein sequence: CATSSAGQGGTYEQYF.

Remarks on this clonotype: This likely comes from a read error, as the CDR3 has no conserved phenylalanine or tryptophan at its end. The DNA is left out, because the CDR3 cannot be placed on it with certainty; the CDR3 is given as TCRdb lists it. J is TRBJ2-2 and V is TRBV24-1; no DNA check was done on the table's D call, TRBD1. CDR1 and CDR2 (germline): KGHDR, SFDVKD. The CDR3 has 16 amino acids, counting both end residues. CDR3 loop: CATSKFRDNEHRGAVV.

This clonotype was counted many times. The chain uses TRBV11-2 and TRBJ1-1; tentatively, D is TRBD1 (6 bases). The V end lost 6 bases, the J end lost 7 bases, and 15 bases lay between the germline ends. The germline gives CDR1 SGHAT, CDR2 FQNNGV. There are 13 residues in the CDR3. CDR3 coding DNA: TGTGCCAGCAGTCAACAGGGACTCCGTGAAGCTTTCTTT. Protein sequence: CASSQQGLREAFF.

The chain links TRBV2 to TRBJ1-2, with D tentatively TRBD1 (6 bases). V gave up 7 bases and J gave up 6 bases, with 27 bases separating them. CDR3 length: 17 residues. From germline, CDR1 is SNHLY and CDR2 FYNNEI. The CDR3 bases are TGTGCCAGCACTCAAAAAGGCGGGGGCTACAATGAGCATGGCTACACCTTC. This translates into CASTQKGGGYNEHGYTF. Variable domain in full (rest from reference TRBV2 and TRBJ1-2): EPEVTQTPSHQVTQMGQEVILRCVPISNHLYFYWYRQILGQKVEFLVSFYNNEISEKSEIFDDQFSVERPDGSNFTLKIRSTKLEDSAMYFCASTQKGGGYNEHGYTFGSGTRLTVV.

This clonotype has a handful of counts. V usage is TRBV28 and J usage is TRBJ1-1; TRBD1 matches at 8 bases. CDR3 length: 18 residues. Unmatched junction bases numbered 14, after V lost 0 bases and J lost 5 bases. The V gene's germline CDR1 is MDHEN and CDR2 SYDVKM. CDR3 amino acids: CASSLCSGSQGAGTEAFF. For the CDR3, the DNA is TGTGCCAGCAGTTTATGCTCCGGTAGCCAGGGGGCTGGAACTGAAGCTTTCTTT.

Comments on this clonotype: One end of the junction varies from germline; a read error may be responsible. The V gene is TRBV28, the J gene TRBJ2-1; D might be TRBD1 (5 bases). Per the germline V gene, CDR1 is MDHEN and CDR2 is SYDVKM. This CDR3 region has 12 residues. The CDR3 loop reads CASSFQGTEQFF. The CDR3 nucleotides read TGTGCCAGTAGTTTCCAGGGTACCGAGCAGTTCTTC.

The table lists this clonotype with many counts. The CDR3 is CASSQIELAKNIQYF. Here the CDR3 DNA reads TGCGCCAGCAGCCAAATAGAACTAGCCAAAAACATTCAGTACTTC. The V gene is TRBV4-1, the J gene TRBJ2-4; D remains unclear. The CDR3 covers 15 residues. Trimming stripped 2 bases from V and 0 bases from J, with 8 bases between. From germline, CDR1 is MGHRA and CDR2 YSYEKL.

For this clonotype: A junction end diverges from the germline sequence, so it may reflect a read error. The CDR3 nucleotides are TGCACTGCTAGTTCCGACAATGAAAAACTGTTTTTT. Its translation is CTASSDNEKLFF. The chain employs TRBV20-1 and TRBJ1-4; D remains ambiguous. The CDR3 sequence is 12 residues long. The V gene's germline CDR1 is DFQATT and CDR2 SNEGSKA (reference sequence).

Many counts were recorded for this clonotype. The chain recombines TRBV10-2 with TRBJ2-3, with D possibly called TRBD1 or TRBD2 (5 bases each). This CDR3 has 14 residues. Trimming cost V 5 bases and J 5 bases, with 14 bases left between them. CDR1 is WSHSY and CDR2 is SAAADI in the germline V gene. In DNA, the CDR3 is TGCGCCAGCAGTAGGTGGGGGATCCAAGATACGCAGTATTTT. It translates to CASSRWGIQDTQYF.

Comment on this clonotype: Germline is not matched at one junction end, which may reflect a read error. V gene TRBV4-2 combines with J gene TRBJ2-5; either TRBD1 or TRBD2 may fit D (5 bases each). Germline lookup yields CDR1 LGHNA and CDR2 YNFKEQ. The CDR3 covers 14 residues. DNA of the CDR3: TGTGCCAGCAGCCAAGTTGGGGGAAGCGCGACCCGGTACTTC. This translates into CASSQVGGSATRYF.